This paragraph reports one T cell receptor (beta chain). Repertoires were generated with immunoSEQ multiplex PCR, while TCRdb's copy carries only in-frame clones and drops some. The sample gives about 38,000 clones, 70% to 90% of which show up once; approximately 3.6% is in the top ten. The record originates from a study of PD-1 blockade in mismatch repair-deficient tumors. V lost 0 bases, J lost 5 bases, and 11 bases lay in between. The CDR3 runs 15 residues. Germline values: CDR1 SGHVS, CDR2 FQNEAQ. This material consisted of peripheral blood, taken approximately 1.5 years after starting pembrolizumab. The chain joins TRBV7-8 to TRBJ2-1; D is undetermined. This clonotype was obtained from an adult with mismatch repair-deficient cancer. In DNA, the CDR3 is TGTGCCAGCAGCTTAGCGAGAGACGTTCACAATGAGCAGTTCTTC. It translates to CASSLARDVHNEQFF.